This T cell receptor beta chain stems from a study of OX40 agonist ivuxolimab in advanced cancers. Whole-study results and caveats: Within 6 weeks, CD4+ and CD8+ blood T cells expanded clonally at 0.1 to 3.0 mg/kg.

This clone was counted between two and nine times. Antigen: not known. The table came from immunoSEQ multiplex PCR; TCRdb's copy has only in-frame clones and leaves some out. In the table there are more than 50,000 clones, 70% to 85% of which are singletons. Germline loops: CDR1 LNHNV, CDR2 YYDKDF (reference sequence). The V end was cut by 0 bases, the J end by 0 bases, with 7 bases between. The CDR3 length is 15 residues. The J gene is TRBJ2-3, the V gene TRBV15, with D possibly being TRBD1 or TRBD2 (5 bases each). The material was CD4+ or CD8+ T cells sorted from blood, obtained in a trial of the OX40 agonist ivuxolimab. The TCR sequence derives from an adult with an advanced solid tumor such as melanoma, head and neck, liver or kidney cancer. The chain's CDR3 is CATSREGRSTDTQYF. The CDR3 DNA is TGTGCCACCAGCAGAGAGGGACGTAGCACAGATACGCAGTATTTT.